What follows are 24 T cell receptor beta chains derived from one specimen sequenced in a study of CD8 T cells in ankylosing spondylitis. Their antigens are not known. Notes on the study in general: Among TCR beta sequences, a motif of several highly homologous variants appeared characteristic of ankylosing spondylitis blood.

TCRdb recomputed calls from the 5' RACE reads with MiXCR, one row per CDR3 protein. Of about 460,000 distinct CDR3 sequences listed, approximately 5.3% are singletons. Sequenced input: blood, either unsorted or a sorted T cell fraction (not recorded which). The receptors shown here come from a male donor with ankylosing spondylitis.

At least ten counts were recorded for this clonotype. The V and J genes are TRBV10-3 and TRBJ2-1, with 7 bases fitting TRBD1. The CDR3 totals 11 residues. The V segment lost 10 bases and the J segment 8 bases; nucleotides outside the gene matches: 5. Germline CDR1 and CDR2: ENHRY and SYGVKD. In nucleotides, the CDR3 is TGTGCCACCGCTCAGGGGGATGAGCAGTTCTTC. Encoded protein: CATAQGDEQFF.

This clonotype was seen only a few times. This chain joins TRBV4-3 and TRBJ1-5, with unresolved D. V was shortened by 1 base and J by 3 bases, with 7 bases between the two germline ends. Germline loops: CDR1 LGHNA, CDR2 YSLEER. The CDR3 is 14 residues long. CDR3 sequence reads: CASSQAPINQPQHF. CDR3 DNA sequence: TGCGCCAGCAGCCAAGCACCCATCAATCAGCCCCAGCATTTT.

This clonotype was recorded many times. This sequence joins TRBV27 and TRBJ1-6; D is undetermined. Trimming took 4 bases from V and 12 from J, leaving 13 bases between them. Germline V lookup: CDR1 MNHEY, CDR2 SMNVEV (reference sequence). This CDR3 spans 13 amino acids. CDR3 amino acids: CASSYNLLVPLHF. As DNA, the CDR3 is TGTGCCAGCAGTTATAACCTCCTCGTACCCCTCCACTTT.

The sample holds many counts of this clonotype. The V gene is TRBV12-3 or TRBV12-4, the J gene TRBJ1-2; possibly TRBD1 for D (5 bases). The CDR3 has 11 residues. V lost 3 bases to trimming and J lost 8 bases, with 7 bases between them. The CDR3: CASSFGDGYTF. The CDR3 DNA reads TGTGCCAGCAGTTTCGGGGACGGCTACACCTTC.

This chain joins TRBV19 and TRBJ1-5, with 7 bases matching TRBD1. Germline CDR1 reads LNHDA; CDR2 reads SQIVND (reference sequence). Trimming at V came to 4 bases and at J to 7 bases, leaving 7 bases not matched to a gene. The CDR3 is 14 amino acids. The CDR3 protein is CASSSDREGQPQHF. DNA of the CDR3: TGTGCCAGTAGTAGTGACAGGGAAGGACAGCCCCAGCATTTT.

This clonotype was counted at least ten times. The rearrangement joins TRBV20-1 to TRBJ1-5, with no clear D. Germline V CDR1 and CDR2: DFQATT, SNEGSKA (reference sequence). Trimming stripped 6 bases from V and 2 bases from J, with 20 bases between. The CDR3 totals 16 residues. CDR3 nucleotides: TGCAGTGCCCGATTGGAGGGAGTTAGGGGCAATCAGCCCCAGCATTTT. Amino acid sequence: CSARLEGVRGNQPQHF.

In this sample, this clonotype turned up many times. For the CDR3, the DNA is TGCGCCAGCAGCTTGGCCTACTCCAATTCCGACCAAGAGACCCAGTACTTC. As protein: CASSLAYSNSDQETQYF. The J gene is TRBJ2-5, the V gene TRBV5-1; D ambiguous. The CDR3 contains 17 residues. Germline loops: CDR1 SGHRS, CDR2 YFSETQ. Trimming shortened V by 0 bases and J by 0 bases, and 15 bases separated the two germline ends.

This clonotype was detected ten times or more. The chain combines TRBV5-1 with TRBJ1-1; D possibly corresponds to TRBD1 (5 bases). The germline V gene has CDR1 SGHRS and CDR2 YFSETQ. This CDR3 spans 14 amino acids. V lost 0 bases, J lost 6 bases, and 12 bases lay in between. The CDR3 spells CASSLVGGLSEAFF. The CDR3 nucleotides are TGCGCCAGCAGCTTGGTCGGGGGTTTATCTGAAGCTTTCTTT. Full variable domain (rest looked up from reference TRBV5-1 and TRBJ1-1): KAGVTQTPRYLIKTRGQQVTLSCSPISGHRSVSWYQQTPGQGLQFLFEYFSETQRNKGNFPGRFSGRQFSNSRSEMNVSTLELGDSALYLCASSLVGGLSEAFFGQGTRLTVV.

The table lists this clonotype with many counts. V and J are TRBV10-3 and TRBJ1-2, with a tentative D call TRBD1 (6 bases). The CDR3 sequence is 15 residues long. The V gene's germline CDR1 is ENHRY and CDR2 SYGVKD. V was clipped by 6 bases and J by 8 bases, with 22 bases between them. Here the CDR3 DNA reads TGTGCCATCAGATATCGGACAGTCCTTCGGGTCGGCTACACCTTC. Residues: CAIRYRTVLRVGYTF.

This clonotype was detected many times. The chain recombines TRBV6-6 with TRBJ2-5; D unresolved. Trimming stripped 1 base from V and 5 bases from J, with 5 bases between. Germline V gives CDR1 MNHNY, CDR2 SVGAGI (reference sequence). CDR3 length: 12 residues. The CDR3 reads CASSYFIETQYF. Written as DNA, the CDR3 is TGTGCCAGCAGTTACTTCATCGAGACCCAGTACTTC.

The chain uses TRBV18 and TRBJ2-7; tentative D call: TRBD1 (6 bases). The V gene's germline CDR1 is KGHSH and CDR2 LQKENI. The CDR3 runs to 14 residues. V lost 6 bases and J 2 bases, leaving 14 bases between the germline ends. The CDR3 DNA reads as TGTGCCAGCTCCTCAGGGGCCGTCGCCTACGAGCAGTACTTC. Translating it yields CASSSGAVAYEQYF. The whole variable domain, filled in from reference TRBV18 and TRBJ2-7, reads NAGVMQNPRHLVRRRGQEARLRCSPMKGHSHVYWYRQLPEEGLKFMVYLQKENIIDESGMPKERFSAEFPKEGPSILRIQQVVRGDSAAYFCASSSGAVAYEQYFGPGTRLTVT.

The sample holds many counts of this clonotype. The chain couples TRBV4-2 to TRBJ2-1; unclear D gene. CDR3 length: 14 residues. Per the germline V gene, CDR1 is LGHNA and CDR2 is YNFKEQ. V lost 1 base and J lost 9, with 13 bases in between. The CDR3 here is CASSQVITKGEQFF. Here the CDR3 DNA reads TGTGCCAGCAGCCAAGTAATAACTAAGGGTGAGCAGTTCTTC.

This chain links TRBV7-9 with TRBJ2-7; 8 nucleotides match TRBD1. V lost 4 bases and J lost 9; bases outside the gene matches: 5. The CDR3 has 12 amino acids. Germline CDR1 is SEHNR and CDR2 is FQNEAQ (reference sequence). CDR3 loop: CASSSGTGRQYF. The CDR3 nucleotides are TGTGCCAGCAGCTCCGGGACAGGTCGGCAGTACTTC.

This clonotype has a count of ten or more. CDR3 amino acids: CASRNRERANYGYTF. The DNA for the CDR3 is TGTGCCAGCAGAAACAGGGAACGGGCTAACTATGGCTACACCTTC. The chain recombines TRBV6-2 or TRBV6-3 with TRBJ1-2; possibly TRBD1 for D (6 bases). V lost 6 bases and J lost 0, with 14 bases in between. The CDR3 length is 15 residues. The germline V gene has CDR1 MNHEY and CDR2 SVGEGT.

This clonotype was seen repeatedly, ten times or more. The V and J genes are TRBV7-2 and TRBJ2-3, with 8 nucleotides matching TRBD1. Germline CDR1 reads SGHTA; CDR2 reads FQGNSA. The V segment lost 7 bases and the J segment 5 bases; nucleotides outside the gene matches: 11. This CDR3 has 15 amino acids. The CDR3 sequence: CASIPEDRVEDTQYF. CDR3 DNA sequence: TGTGCCAGCATCCCAGAGGACAGGGTTGAAGATACGCAGTATTTT.

This clonotype was detected many times. This chain joins TRBV9 and TRBJ2-7, with D tentatively TRBD2 (6 bases). This CDR3 is built from 17 residues. V shed 4 bases and J shed 4 bases, with 24 bases lying between them. Germline V gene lookup returns CDR1 SGDLS and CDR2 YYNGEE. CDR3 loop: CASSLTPGVNGLYEQYF. The CDR3 nucleotides are TGTGCCAGCAGCCTGACTCCGGGGGTCAACGGACTATACGAGCAGTACTTC.

In its sample, this clonotype was seen many times. This chain joins TRBV10-3 and TRBJ2-1; 10 bases match TRBD2. The CDR3 totals 15 residues. The trim removed 8 bases at V and 8 bases at J, leaving 12 bases unmatched. Per the germline V gene, CDR1 is ENHRY and CDR2 is SYGVKD. The CDR3 here is CAIAGSSGRGDEQFF. CDR3 DNA sequence: TGTGCCATCGCAGGGTCTAGCGGGAGAGGGGATGAGCAGTTCTTC.

This clonotype was recorded at least ten times. This chain connects TRBV4-2 to TRBJ1-6; D remains ambiguous. V was pared by 1 base and J by 9 bases, with 13 bases between. This CDR3 region has 15 residues. The germline gives CDR1 LGHNA, CDR2 YNFKEQ. The CDR3 region has the DNA TGTGCCAGCAGCCAAGGAACAAGCATGTTTTCACCCCTCCACTTT. Protein: CASSQGTSMFSPLHF.

This clonotype was detected many times. The chain links TRBV6-2 or TRBV6-3 to TRBJ1-2; TRBD1 agrees at 9 bases. Germline CDR1 reads MNHEY; CDR2 reads SVGEGT. With V trimmed by 8 bases and J by 2 bases, 0 bases remained unmatched. CDR3 length: 12 residues. In nucleotides, the CDR3 is TGTGCCAGCGGGACAGGGAACTATGGCTACACCTTC. It encodes CASGTGNYGYTF.

This clonotype was counted at least ten times. The chain links TRBV6-2 or TRBV6-3 to TRBJ2-7; no clear D gene. CDR1 MNHEY and CDR2 SVGEGT come from the germline V gene. The ends were cut back, 6 bases at V and 2 bases at J, with 23 bases in the middle. The CDR3 spans 17 residues. The CDR3 DNA is TGTGCCAGCAGGCCTAACCGGAGACTCCTCACCGCCTACGAGCAGTACTTC. This sequence encodes CASRPNRRLLTAYEQYF.

As DNA, the CDR3 is TGTGCCAGCAGCTTATATGAGGAGCAGTACTTC. Translated: CASSLYEEQYF. V usage is TRBV7-2 and J usage is TRBJ2-7; D unresolved. Germline CDR1 SGHTA, CDR2 FQGNSA. CDR3 length: 11 amino acids. Deletions cut 2 bases from V and 7 bases from J, with 6 bases between.

This clonotype has ten or more counts. The chain links TRBV18 to TRBJ1-1; a weak D match, TRBD1 (5 bases). This CDR3 has 18 residues. The ends were cut back, 0 bases at V and 1 base at J, with 18 bases in the middle. The germline gives CDR1 KGHSH, CDR2 LQKENI. In DNA, the CDR3 is TGTGCCAGCTCACCACCGGACATGTGGGCAGGCGAGAACACTGAAGCTTTCTTT. This translates into CASSPPDMWAGENTEAFF. The variable domain in full, completed from reference TRBV18 and TRBJ1-1, reads NAGVMQNPRHLVRRRGQEARLRCSPMKGHSHVYWYRQLPEEGLKFMVYLQKENIIDESGMPKERFSAEFPKEGPSILRIQQVVRGDSAAYFCASSPPDMWAGENTEAFFGQGTRLTVV.

In its sample, this clonotype was seen many times. The rearrangement uses TRBV6-2 or TRBV6-3 and TRBJ2-7; 8 nucleotides agree with TRBD2. The trim removed 7 bases at V and 4 bases at J, leaving 9 bases unmatched. CDR3 length: 14 amino acids. The germline CDR1 and CDR2 sequences are MNHEY and SVGEGT. The CDR3 spells CASTPISGTYEQYF. The DNA of the CDR3 is TGTGCCAGCACACCGATTAGCGGGACATACGAGCAGTACTTC.

This clonotype came up many times. This sequence joins TRBV20-1 and TRBJ2-5; 10 bases are a match to TRBD2. CDR1 and CDR2 (germline): DFQATT, SNEGSKA (reference sequence). This CDR3 comprises 17 residues. V shed 0 bases and J 5 bases; nucleotides not matched to a gene: 12. The CDR3 loop reads CSARDRVASGRRETQYF. In DNA, the CDR3 is TGCAGTGCTAGAGATCGTGTGGCTAGCGGGAGAAGGGAGACCCAGTACTTC.